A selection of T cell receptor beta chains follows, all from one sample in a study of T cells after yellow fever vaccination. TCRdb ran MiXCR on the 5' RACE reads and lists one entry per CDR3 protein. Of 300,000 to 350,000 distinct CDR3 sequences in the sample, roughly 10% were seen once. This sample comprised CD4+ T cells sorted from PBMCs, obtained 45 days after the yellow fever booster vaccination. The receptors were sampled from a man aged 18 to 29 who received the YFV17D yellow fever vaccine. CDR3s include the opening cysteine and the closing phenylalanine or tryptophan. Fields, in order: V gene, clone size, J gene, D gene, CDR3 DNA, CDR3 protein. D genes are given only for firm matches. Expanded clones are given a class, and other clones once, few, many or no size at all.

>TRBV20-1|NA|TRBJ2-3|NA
TGCAGTGCTTCAGAGCAGGGCAAGCAGTATTTT
CSASEQGKQYF
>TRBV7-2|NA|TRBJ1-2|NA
TGTGCCAGCAGCTTACTCTCAGACGGCTATGGCTACACCTTC
CASSLLSDGYGYTF
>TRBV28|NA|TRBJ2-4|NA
TGTGCCAGCAGGGATAGGGGGTTCTATTCTTTAGCCAAAAACATTCAGTACTTC
CASRDRGFYSLAKNIQYF
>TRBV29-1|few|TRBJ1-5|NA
TGCAGCGTTGGAGAGTTCTGGGGTCAGCCCCAGCATTTT
CSVGEFWGQPQHF
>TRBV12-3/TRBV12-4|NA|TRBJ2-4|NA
TGTGCCAGCAGTTTCACAGGGCAGGGAAACATTCAGTACTTC
CASSFTGQGNIQYF
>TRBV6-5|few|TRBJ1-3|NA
TGTGCCAGCAGTTACACAGTCTCTGGAAACACCATATATTTT
CASSYTVSGNTIYF
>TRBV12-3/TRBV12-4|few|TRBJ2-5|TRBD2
TGTGCCAGCAGCTGGACTAGCGGGGGGGCCGGGGAGACCCAGTACTTC
CASSWTSGGAGETQYF
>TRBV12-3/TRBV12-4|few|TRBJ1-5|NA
TGTGCCAGCAGTAACAGACTTAGCAATCAGCCCCAGCATTTT
CASSNRLSNQPQHF
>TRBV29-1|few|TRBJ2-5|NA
TGCAGCGTCGGACATGGAGCTAAAGAGACCCAGTACTTC
CSVGHGAKETQYF
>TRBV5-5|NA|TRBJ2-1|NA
TGTGCCAGCAGCTTGTCGGGCCCAGCAACCAATGAGCAGTTCTTC
CASSLSGPATNEQFF
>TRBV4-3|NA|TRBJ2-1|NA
TGCGCCAGCCGACATGGGCGGTTGAACAATGAGCAGTTCTTC
CASRHGRLNNEQFF
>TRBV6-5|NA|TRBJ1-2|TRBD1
TGTGCCAGCACCTCAGGACAGGGGCTGCAAGGCTATGGCTACACCTTC
CASTSGQGLQGYGYTF
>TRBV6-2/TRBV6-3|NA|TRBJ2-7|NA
TGTGCCAGCAGGAAAGGGACGGCCTACGAGCAGTACTTC
CASRKGTAYEQYF
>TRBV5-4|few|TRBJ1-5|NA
TGTGCCAGCAGCTTATGGGGGGCCGGCAATCAGCCCCAGCATTTT
CASSLWGAGNQPQHF
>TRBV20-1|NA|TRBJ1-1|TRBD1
TGCAGTGCTCCCAGCTCAGGGGGCGGCACTGAAGCTTTCTTT
CSAPSSGGGTEAFF